Listed below are T cell receptor beta chains from one sample, sequenced in a study of graft-versus-host responses after intestinal transplantation. Generated by immunoSEQ multiplex PCR, the TCRdb table keeps only in-frame clones and is missing some. The data contain more than 85,000 clones, about four fifths of them singletons. No antigen is known for these receptors. The input for sequencing was unstimulated CD4+ T cells sorted from spleen or lymph node cells, taken before intestinal transplant. All receptors derive from a human donor who received an intestinal transplant. Both conserved end residues are part of each CDR3. Fields, in order: V gene, J gene, D gene, clone size, CDR3 protein, CDR3 DNA. D genes are given only for firm matches. Expanded clones are given a class, and other clones once, few, many or no size at all.

>TRBV6-1|TRBJ2-3|TRBD2|NA
CASWLASGGVDTQYF
TGTGCCAGCTGGTTGGCTAGCGGGGGCGTGGATACGCAGTATTTT
>TRBV9|TRBJ1-2|TRBD1|NA
CASSPRDRGNYGYTF
TGTGCCAGCAGCCCACGGGACAGGGGAAACTATGGCTACACCTTC
>TRBV5-1|TRBJ2-3|TRBD1|NA
CASSLGKIQGALPDTQYF
TGCGCCAGCAGCTTGGGCAAAATCCAGGGGGCTCTGCCAGATACGCAGTATTTT
>TRBV18|TRBJ2-5|NA|NA
CASSPGLGETQYF
TGTGCCAGCTCACCAGGACTGGGAGAGACCCAGTACTTC
>TRBV10-3|TRBJ1-1|NA|NA
CAISFRGKGTEAFF
TGTGCCATCAGTTTTCGGGGAAAAGGGACTGAAGCTTTCTTT
>TRBV6-1|TRBJ2-7|NA|NA
CASSEDRVNDEQYF
TGTGCCAGCAGTGAAGACAGGGTCAACGACGAGCAGTACTTC
>TRBV18|TRBJ2-3|NA|once
CASSPTDTDTQYF
TGTGCCAGCTCGCCGACAGACACAGATACGCAGTATTTT
>TRBV6-5|TRBJ2-7|NA|few
CASSYSGLYEQYF
TGTGCCAGCAGTTATAGCGGCCTCTACGAGCAGTACTTC
>TRBV7-2|TRBJ2-2|NA|NA
CASSLKRSGGELFF
TGTGCCAGCAGCTTAAAGCGGTCGGGCGGGGAGCTGTTTTTT
>TRBV7-8|TRBJ2-2|TRBD2|NA
CASSHQGRGAIGELFF
TGTGCCAGCAGCCATCAAGGGCGGGGGGCGATCGGGGAGCTGTTTTTT
>TRBV28|TRBJ1-5|NA|NA
CASRRTVNQPQHF
TGTGCCAGCAGGCGAACAGTCAATCAGCCCCAGCATTTT
>TRBV5-1|TRBJ1-1|NA|NA
CASSPRASEDTEAFF
TGCGCCAGCAGCCCCCGGGCCTCGGAGGACACTGAAGCTTTCTTT
>TRBV25-1|TRBJ2-3|NA|NA
CASSRSDTQYF
TGTGCCAGCAGCCGGTCCGATACGCAGTATTTT
>TRBV2|TRBJ2-7|NA|NA
CASSDGRFAYEQYF
TGTGCCAGCAGTGATGGCAGATTTGCCTACGAGCAGTACTTC
>TRBV6-6|TRBJ1-5|NA|once
CASSYPPADSNQPQHF
TGTGCCAGCAGTTACCCCCCGGCGGATAGCAATCAGCCCCAGCATTTT
>TRBV6-1|TRBJ2-6|TRBD1|NA
CASSEAAGGSGANVLTF
TGTGCCAGCAGTGAAGCGGCAGGGGGCTCTGGGGCCAACGTCCTGACTTTC
>TRBV5-1|TRBJ2-5|NA|NA
CASKQQGSGETQYF
TGCGCCAGCAAACAACAGGGCTCGGGAGAGACCCAGTACTTC
>TRBV7-3|TRBJ2-2|NA|once
CASSLIGVNTGELFF
TGTGCCAGCAGCTTAATCGGGGTAAACACCGGGGAGCTGTTTTTT
>TRBV29-1|TRBJ2-3|TRBD2|NA
CSAVRSGITDTQYF
TGCAGCGCCGTGAGGAGCGGGATTACAGATACGCAGTATTTT
>TRBV6-5|TRBJ2-6|NA|NA
CASSDLAGANVLTF
TGTGCCAGCAGTGACCTAGCTGGGGCCAACGTCCTGACTTTC
>TRBV5-1|TRBJ2-7|TRBD1|NA
CASSATGTGVYEQYF
TGCGCCAGCAGCGCAACCGGGACAGGGGTATACGAGCAGTACTTC
>TRBV5-4|TRBJ2-2|NA|NA
CASSSEVANTGELFF
TGTGCCAGCAGCTCCGAGGTCGCGAACACCGGGGAGCTGTTTTTT
>TRBV7-6|TRBJ2-5|TRBD1|few
CASSSTTGVDPPQYF
TGTGCCAGCAGCTCGACGACAGGGGTAGACCCGCCCCAGTACTTC
>TRBV5-1|TRBJ2-1|NA|NA
CASSPDHQGNNEQFF
TGCGCCAGCAGCCCCGACCATCAGGGGAACAATGAGCAGTTCTTC
>TRBV28|TRBJ2-3|NA|NA
CASSLRGGAADTQYF
TGTGCCAGCAGTTTAAGGGGGGGGGCCGCTGATACGCAGTATTTT
>TRBV7-9|TRBJ2-2|TRBD2|NA
CASSLTSGRGGTGELFF
TGTGCCAGCAGCTTAACTAGCGGGAGAGGTGGCACCGGGGAGCTGTTTTTT
>TRBV28|TRBJ2-3|NA|NA
CASMRTGTRTDTQYF
TGTGCCAGCATGAGAACGGGTACCCGCACAGATACGCAGTATTTT
>TRBV2|TRBJ2-7|NA|NA
CASSELLFSSYEQYF
TGTGCCAGCAGTGAACTTCTTTTTAGCTCCTACGAGCAGTACTTC
>TRBV29-1|TRBJ2-1|NA|NA
CSVVIGERSYNEQFF
TGCAGCGTTGTAATCGGGGAACGCTCCTACAATGAGCAGTTCTTC
>TRBV28|TRBJ2-3|NA|NA
CASSFTSRGSTDTQYF
TGTGCCAGCAGTTTCACCTCGCGGGGAAGCACAGATACGCAGTATTTT
>TRBV5-1|TRBJ2-3|NA|NA
CASSPTSGSDTQYF
TGCGCCAGCAGCCCGACCTCAGGGTCAGATACGCAGTATTTT
>TRBV19|TRBJ2-1|TRBD1|NA
CASSIGQGQLNEQFF
TGTGCCAGTAGTATAGGACAGGGACAACTCAATGAGCAGTTCTTC
>TRBV28|TRBJ2-5|TRBD1|NA
CASSPGGQETQYF
TGTGCCAGCAGCCCAGGGGGCCAAGAGACCCAGTACTTC
>TRBV27|TRBJ1-6|TRBD1|NA
CASRTRQGLWGPYSPLHF
TGTGCCAGCCGTACCAGACAGGGTTTATGGGGGCCTTATTCACCCCTCCACTTT
>TRBV28|TRBJ2-5|NA|NA
CASRAQETQYF
TGTGCCAGCAGAGCCCAAGAGACCCAGTACTTC
>TRBV15|TRBJ1-4|NA|NA
CATSSRRWGGEKLFF
TGTGCCACCAGCAGCCGGAGGTGGGGTGGTGAAAAACTGTTTTTT
>TRBV9|TRBJ1-3|TRBD1|few
CASTGTGTGNTIYF
TGTGCCAGCACCGGGACAGGGACTGGAAACACCATATATTTT
>TRBV6-6|TRBJ1-1|NA|NA
CASRYIQNTEAFF
TGTGCCAGCAGGTACATTCAGAACACTGAAGCTTTCTTT
>TRBV5-1|TRBJ2-3|NA|few
CASSPRLGSSDTQYF
TGCGCCAGCAGCCCGCGACTGGGGAGTTCAGATACGCAGTATTTT
>TRBV28|TRBJ1-3|NA|NA
CASRSGSSGNTIYF
TGTGCCAGCCGTTCGGGGTCCTCTGGAAACACCATATATTTT
>TRBV2|TRBJ2-5|TRBD2|NA
CASSEGGGAVAQYF
TGTGCCAGCAGTGAAGGCGGGGGGGCGGTTGCCCAGTACTTC
>TRBV28|TRBJ2-7|NA|few
CASSSRQAEQYF
TGTGCCAGCAGTTCCAGACAAGCCGAGCAGTACTTC
>TRBV7-6|TRBJ2-4|NA|NA
CASSPRFVKNIQYF
TGTGCCAGCAGCCCGAGATTTGTCAAAAACATTCAGTACTTC
>TRBV11-2|TRBJ2-6|NA|NA
CASSLVARRVSGANVLTF
TGTGCCAGCAGCTTAGTAGCGCGCCGCGTCTCTGGGGCCAACGTCCTGACTTTC
>TRBV18|TRBJ1-1|NA|NA
CASSAPLLGSGAFF
TGTGCCAGCTCAGCCCCCCTGTTGGGTTCAGGCGCTTTCTTT
>TRBV19|TRBJ2-7|TRBD2|NA
CASSTGGGSYEQYF
TGTGCCAGTAGTACTGGCGGGGGCTCCTACGAGCAGTACTTC